This T cell receptor (beta chain) was identified during a study of cytomegalovirus exposure and HLA in healthy donors. Study as a whole: From about 180 million T cells, an earlier analysis saw 120 million or so unique TCR beta sequences. Inside one of the first data releases sat about 85 million unique TCRs taken from HLA-typed donors. Study-level results: Most observed TCR sequences were rare, whereas some public TCRs were detected in many donors.

Germline loops: CDR1 MNHNS, CDR2 SASEGT. V shed 6 bases, J shed 2 bases, and the junction held 8 bases outside the gene matches. There are 15 residues in the CDR3. In the case of this clone: The antigen is undetermined.

In the PCR, 60 Vbeta and 13 Jbeta primers were used. The repertoire was sequenced with immunoSEQ multiplex PCR; TCRdb's copy has only in-frame clones and lacks some. The sample consists of about 180,000 clones, 77% of them appearing once. The rearrangement links TRBV6-1 to TRBJ2-3; 7 nucleotides align to TRBD1. Input material: PBMCs. The TCR originated in a woman aged 60 to 75 in good health and CMV-seropositive. CDR3 nucleotide sequence: TGTGCCAGCAGGACCGGGACAGAATACACAGATACGCAGTATTTT. It encodes CASRTGTEYTDTQYF.